Below, 25 T cell receptor beta chains from the same sample are listed, as sequenced in a study of regulatory T cells in long-lasting Graves disease (dated by TCRdb to the early 2020s). Libraries came from multiplex PCR. Sequencing took place on an Illumina HiSeq 4000. iRepertoire HTBI primers and Arm-PCR amplification of CDR3 regions were used to construct TCR beta libraries. The public reads were reanalyzed by TCRdb: fastp trimming at Q25, MiXCR alignment, in-frame beta chains only. Here each entry gathers all rows of one CDR3 protein and keeps the most common genes and DNA. In all, the sample holds hundreds of thousands of distinct CDR3 sequences, and 15% to 20% of those were seen once. The ten largest account for around a tenth of the sample. What the time point label conveys for this sample: newly diagnosed GD, antithyroid drugs for less than 3 months. For both TCR sequencing and RNA sequencing, RNA was extracted from PBMCs in TRIzol.

The same sample was also used in a study of T cells in Graves' hyperthyroidism and ophthalmopathy.

Specimen: peripheral blood mononuclear cells (PBMCs), collected at new diagnosis, from a patient treated with antithyroid drugs. These receptor sequences come from a woman younger than 45 with Graves disease. Donor details come from another sample of the same person, matched by shared clones.

In this sample, this clonotype turned up a few times. This chain connects TRBV6-2 or TRBV6-3 to TRBJ1-3; D uncertain. V was clipped by 8 bases and J by 0 bases, with 8 bases between them. Germline V gene lookup returns CDR1 MNHEY and CDR2 SVGEGT. CDR3 length: 13 residues. The CDR3 is CASFSFSGNTIYF. CDR3 DNA sequence: TGTGCCAGCTTCAGTTTCTCTGGAAACACCATATATTTT.

This clonotype was observed many times. The chain is built from TRBV6-1 and TRBJ2-3; TRBD1 matches at 8 bases. V trimming: 7 bases; J trimming: 1 base; junction bases outside the gene matches: 7. Germline CDR1 and CDR2: MNHNS and SASEGT. The CDR3 loop spans 15 amino acids. The CDR3 is CASTGLDRGTDTQYF. As DNA, the CDR3 is TGTGCCAGCACCGGATTGGACAGGGGCACAGATACGCAGTATTTT.

This clonotype was counted ten times or more. The chain employs TRBV12-3 or TRBV12-4 and TRBJ2-1; D is unclear. The length of the CDR3 is 17 residues. Trimming took 6 bases from V and 0 from J, leaving 18 bases between them. The CDR3 nucleotides are TGTGCCAGCAGGCTTACCCTAGTAATCAGCTCCTACAATGAGCAGTTCTTC. Protein sequence: CASRLTLVISSYNEQFF.

This clonotype was seen many times. This sequence joins TRBV5-1 and TRBJ2-7; no firm D call. Germline-derived CDR1 and CDR2 are SGHRS and YFSETQ. V was pared by 3 bases and J by 7 bases, with 11 bases between. The CDR3 spans 12 residues. The CDR3: CASSSDDGEQYF. CDR3 in DNA: TGCGCCAGCAGCTCGGACGATGGGGAGCAGTACTTC.

This clonotype was detected ten times or more. This sequence joins TRBV4-1 and TRBJ1-5; TRBD1 might be the D (5 bases). CDR3 size: 17 residues. Trimming cost V 2 bases and J 1 base, with 15 bases left between them. Germline CDR1 and CDR2: MGHRA and YSYEKL. CDR3 in amino acids: CASSQLPSGYSNQPQHF. CDR3 coding DNA: TGCGCCAGCAGCCAACTCCCTTCAGGGTACAGCAATCAGCCCCAGCATTTT.

The sample holds one count of this clonotype. V and J are TRBV4-2 and TRBJ1-3; no definite D call. CDR1 LGHNA and CDR2 YNFKEQ come from the germline V gene. The CDR3 spans 14 residues. Trimming took 0 bases from V and 3 from J, leaving 6 bases between them. In nucleotides, the CDR3 is TGTGCCAGCAGCCAAGATCATATTGGAAACACCATATATTTT. Its protein product is CASSQDHIGNTIYF.

This clonotype occurred many times. V and J are TRBV13 and TRBJ2-7; 13 bases fit TRBD2. The length of the CDR3 is 17 residues. Looked up from germline, CDR1 is PRHDT and CDR2 is FYEKMQ (reference sequence). With 5 bases clipped from V and 4 bases from J, the junction kept 11 bases outside the gene matches. CDR3 residues: CASSPRTSGRASYEQYF. The CDR3 nucleotides read TGTGCCAGCAGCCCACGGACTAGCGGGAGAGCTTCGTACGAGCAGTACTTC.

Only a few counts were recorded for this clonotype. The V call is TRBV28, the J call TRBJ2-1; TRBD1 matches 7 bases. V lost 6 bases to trimming and J lost 5 bases; unmatched junction nucleotides: 13. CDR3 size: 16 residues. In germline, CDR1 is MDHEN, CDR2 SYDVKM. CDR3 in amino acids: CASSYILPQGNNEQFF. CDR3 nucleotide sequence: TGTGCCAGCAGCTACATACTACCACAGGGGAACAATGAGCAGTTCTTC.

The J gene is TRBJ1-1, the V gene TRBV19; no definite D call. CDR1 and CDR2 from the germline V gene are LNHDA and SQIVND (reference sequence). The CDR3 consists of 13 residues. Between the trimmed V and J ends, which lost 5 bases and 1 base, there was a span of 8 bases. In DNA, the CDR3 is TGTGCCAGTAGTCGTCAGAAGAACACTGAAGCTTTCTTT. Amino acids: CASSRQKNTEAFF.

This clonotype appeared a few times. The chain carries TRBV14 and TRBJ2-2; 8 bases match TRBD2. Germline CDR1 and CDR2: SGHDN and FVKESK. J gave up 8 bases and V 0 bases, and 8 bases lay outside the gene matches. The CDR3 extends over 16 amino acids. CDR3 sequence (DNA): TGTGCCAGCAGCCAAGATTCCCTAGCGGGTATGGGGGAGCTGTTTTTT. This translates into CASSQDSLAGMGELFF.

This clonotype was counted at least ten times. The V and J genes are TRBV30 and TRBJ2-1; D is tentatively TRBD1 or TRBD2 (5 bases each). The CDR3 contains 13 residues. The V end was cut by 7 bases, the J end by 0 bases, with 10 bases between. The germline CDR1 and CDR2 sequences are GTSNPN and SVGIG (reference sequence). This CDR3 reads CASGTDSYNEQFF. The CDR3 region has the DNA TGTGCCTCCGGGACGGACTCCTACAATGAGCAGTTCTTC.

This clonotype was picked up a small number of times. The rearrangement links TRBV5-1 to TRBJ1-1, with D tentatively TRBD1 (6 bases). Deletions cut 4 bases from V and 4 bases from J, with 17 bases between. The CDR3 is 15 residues long. The germline V gene encodes CDR1 SGHRS and CDR2 YFSETQ. CDR3 protein: CASSREGGPFTEAFF. CDR3 nucleotide sequence: TGCGCCAGCAGCAGGGAGGGGGGCCCCTTCACTGAAGCTTTCTTT.

In this sample, this clonotype turned up many times. V is TRBV28 and J is TRBJ2-7, with 8 bases lining up with TRBD1. After removal of 6 bases from V and 3 bases from J, the junction contained 10 bases not matched to a gene. The CDR3 runs 15 residues. Germline values: CDR1 MDHEN, CDR2 SYDVKM. The CDR3 here is CASSWGDRGGYEQYF. In DNA form, the CDR3 reads TGTGCCAGCAGCTGGGGCGACAGGGGTGGCTACGAGCAGTACTTC. The full variable domain, with the rest looked up from reference TRBV28 and TRBJ2-7, is DVKVTQSSRYLVKRTGEKVFLECVQDMDHENMFWYRQDPGLGLRLIYFSYDVKMKEKGDIPEGYSVSREKKERFSLILESASTNQTSMYLCASSWGDRGGYEQYFGPGTRLTVT.

This clonotype was seen repeatedly, ten times or more. CDR3 DNA sequence: TGTGCCAGCAGCCCTTATTCCACAGATACGCAGTATTTT. Translation: CASSPYSTDTQYF. The rearrangement links TRBV7-3 to TRBJ2-3; unclear D gene. The germline V gene encodes CDR1 SGHTA and CDR2 FQGTGA. V was cut by 5 bases and J by 2 bases, with 8 bases left in between. The CDR3 runs 13 residues.

This clonotype showed up many times. In DNA, the CDR3 is TGTGCCAGCAGTGGCGGACCGGGACAGGGGGCGGACACCGGGGAGCTGTTTTTT. The encoded protein is CASSGGPGQGADTGELFF. The chain uses TRBV28 and TRBJ2-2, with 12 bases fitting TRBD1. This CDR3 contains 18 residues. Germline CDR1 is MDHEN and CDR2 is SYDVKM. Losses at the gene ends were 5 bases for V and 3 bases for J; bases not matched to a gene: 10.

This clonotype was observed at least ten times. The V gene is TRBV11-1, the J gene TRBJ2-5; the D is unclear. This CDR3 contains 13 residues. CDR1 and CDR2 (germline): SGHAT, FQDESV (reference sequence). Between the trimmed V and J ends, which lost 1 base and 0 bases, there was a span of 3 bases. CDR3 sequence (DNA): TGTGCCAGCAGCTTAGGGTACCAAGAGACCCAGTACTTC. It codes for CASSLGYQETQYF.

This clonotype was seen many times. The chain links TRBV28 to TRBJ1-2; TRBD1 aligns across 9 bases. The CDR3 contains 14 residues. Germline trimming cut 5 bases from V and 4 bases from J; bases unmatched to any gene: 5. Germline lookup yields CDR1 MDHEN and CDR2 SYDVKM. CDR3 protein: CASSTTTGGYGYTF. The CDR3 bases are TGTGCCAGCAGTACAACGACAGGGGGCTATGGCTACACCTTC.

The rearrangement links TRBV15 to TRBJ2-2; 11 nucleotides agree with TRBD2. After removal of 2 bases from V and 1 base from J, the junction contained 3 bases not matched to a gene. Germline lookup yields CDR1 LNHNV and CDR2 YYDKDF (reference sequence). There are 17 residues in the CDR3. In DNA, the CDR3 is TGTGCCACCAGCAGACGCACTAGCGGGAGGAACACCGGGGAGCTGTTTTTT. It specifies CATSRRTSGRNTGELFF. The full variable domain, in which reference TRBV15 and TRBJ2-2 provide the parts outside the CDR3, is DAMVIQNPRYQVTQFGKPVTLSCSQTLNHNVMYWYQQKSSQAPKLLFHYYDKDFNNEADTPDNFQSRRPNTSFCFLDIRSPGLGDTAMYLCATSRRTSGRNTGELFFGEGSRLTVL.

The chain uses TRBV4-1 and TRBJ2-1; D gene unclear. V was shortened by 8 bases and J by 0 bases, with 20 bases between the two germline ends. In germline, CDR1 is MGHRA, CDR2 YSYEKL. The CDR3 is 17 residues long. CDR3 protein: CASGLSRPESSYNEQFF. The CDR3, as DNA: TGCGCCAGCGGCTTAAGTCGGCCAGAAAGCTCCTACAATGAGCAGTTCTTC.

This clonotype has a count of ten or more. The rearrangement joins TRBV30 to TRBJ1-2; D is possibly TRBD1 (6 bases). From germline, CDR1 is GTSNPN and CDR2 SVGIG (reference sequence). Trimming took 4 bases from V and 2 from J, leaving 14 bases between them. This CDR3 contains 14 residues. The CDR3 nucleotides are TGTGCCTGGACCAGGGGACACGAAAACTATGGCTACACCTTC. It yields the protein CAWTRGHENYGYTF.

This clonotype was seen only a few times. The chain employs TRBV5-1 and TRBJ2-1, with unresolved D. V dropped 4 bases and J dropped 10 bases, with 12 bases sitting between them. The CDR3 covers 12 residues. Germline V CDR1 and CDR2: SGHRS, YFSETQ. CDR3 amino acids: CASSPGRREQFF. The CDR3 DNA follows: TGCGCCAGCAGCCCCGGCCGTCGGGAGCAGTTCTTC.

Note on this clonotype: With a far larger clone one base away, a read error is the likely cause. V gene TRBV6-5 combines with J gene TRBJ2-1; D may be TRBD1 or TRBD2 (6 bases each). Germline values: CDR1 MNHEY, CDR2 SVGAGI. CDR3 size: 15 residues. V gave up 8 bases and J gave up 4 bases, with 18 bases separating them. The CDR3 protein is CASGRWGAPYNEQFF. The CDR3, as DNA: TGTGCCAGCGGGCGGTGGGGGGCACCATACAATGAGCAGTTCTTC.

Details on this clonotype: Since a much larger clone is just one base distant, this may be a read error. The V call is TRBV6-1, the J call TRBJ2-7; no clear D. Germline V lookup: CDR1 MNHNS, CDR2 SASEGT. Between the trimmed V and J ends, which lost 5 bases and 3 bases, there was a span of 8 bases. The CDR3 totals 12 residues. For the CDR3, the DNA is TGTGCCAGCAGTATGGATGACTACGAGCAGTACTTC. Residues: CASSMDDYEQYF.

This clonotype appeared many times. J is TRBJ2-1 and V is TRBV20-1, with D perhaps matching TRBD1 (5 bases). The CDR3 is made up of 16 amino acids. Germline assignment: CDR1 DFQATT and CDR2 SNEGSKA (reference sequence). The V end was cut by 6 bases, the J end by 0 bases, with 18 bases between. CDR3: CSAAQSGSRSYNEQFF. CDR3 sequence (DNA): TGCAGTGCGGCACAATCAGGGTCCCGCTCCTACAATGAGCAGTTCTTC.

This clonotype was counted at least ten times. The chain carries TRBV27 and TRBJ1-5, with D maybe TRBD1 (6 bases). Deletions cut 6 bases from V and 7 bases from J, with 16 bases between. The CDR3 has 14 amino acids. CDR1 and CDR2 from the germline V gene are MNHEY and SMNVEV (reference sequence). The CDR3 spells CASSLKGGGQPQHF. The CDR3 DNA sequence: TGTGCCAGCAGCCTAAAGGGGGGGGGACAGCCCCAGCATTTT.